The 26 T cell receptor beta chains presented below share a single source sample, sequenced in a study of T cell repertoires in cytomegalovirus infection. MiXCR, applied by TCRdb to the reads, yields one record per CDR3 protein. The repertoire holds over 450,000 distinct CDR3 sequences, with around 10% as singletons. Source material: PBMCs. These receptors originate from a human donor in good health (CMV status not recorded). Some clones in this sample may be carry-over from other donors' samples.

At least ten counts were recorded for this clonotype. The chain is built from TRBV15 and TRBJ2-1, with D perhaps given as TRBD1 or TRBD2 (5 bases each). The germline gives CDR1 LNHNV, CDR2 YYDKDF (reference sequence). Trimming stripped 3 bases from V and 10 bases from J, with 13 bases between. This CDR3 is 13 amino acids long. The CDR3: CATSRRVGTEQFF. The CDR3 coding sequence is TGTGCCACCAGCAGGCGCGTTGGGACGGAGCAGTTCTTC.

V gene TRBV15 combines with J gene TRBJ2-5; 7 bases map to TRBD2. The CDR3 sequence is 17 residues long. V lost 0 bases to trimming and J lost 0 bases; unmatched junction nucleotides: 7. Germline V gene lookup returns CDR1 LNHNV and CDR2 YYDKDF (reference sequence). CDR3 residues: CATSRDDGGRNQETQYF. For the CDR3, the DNA is TGTGCCACCAGCAGAGACGACGGCGGGAGAAACCAAGAGACCCAGTACTTC.

This clonotype occurred many times. This chain connects TRBV4-1 to TRBJ1-1; D may be TRBD1 (6 bases). This CDR3 is built from 15 residues. Looked up from germline, CDR1 is MGHRA and CDR2 is YSYEKL. Trimming pared 3 bases from V and 2 bases from J, leaving 13 bases between. CDR3 sequence reads: CASSQQDSPNTEAFF. Here the CDR3 DNA reads TGCGCCAGCAGCCAGCAGGACAGTCCAAACACTGAAGCTTTCTTT.

This clonotype was seen at least ten times. This chain joins TRBV20-1 and TRBJ2-7; 15 bases map to TRBD2. CDR1 and CDR2 (germline): DFQATT, SNEGSKA (reference sequence). The CDR3 sequence is 15 residues long. V was pared by 3 bases and J by 7 bases, with 7 bases of the junction left unmatched. The CDR3 is CSASSGTSGGSEQYF. The DNA of the CDR3 is TGCAGTGCTAGCTCCGGGACTAGCGGGGGGTCGGAGCAGTACTTC.

The rearrangement uses TRBV10-3 and TRBJ1-1, with TRBD1 matching 7 bases. CDR1 and CDR2 (germline): ENHRY, SYGVKD. V was clipped by 1 base and J by 5 bases; unmatched bases: 7. This CDR3 has 15 residues. CDR3 amino acids: CAISELGGRGTEAFF. In DNA form, the CDR3 reads TGTGCCATCAGTGAGTTAGGGGGCAGGGGGACTGAAGCTTTCTTT.

The V and J genes are TRBV5-1 and TRBJ2-1, with TRBD1 matching over 7 bases. CDR1 is SGHRS and CDR2 is YFSETQ in the germline V gene. This CDR3 has 15 residues. Losses at the gene ends were 3 bases for V and 4 bases for J; bases not matched to a gene: 7. CDR3 sequence reads: CASSSGTDLYNEQFF. CDR3 nucleotide sequence: TGCGCCAGCAGCTCCGGGACAGATCTATACAATGAGCAGTTCTTC. Using reference TRBV5-1 and TRBJ2-1 for the parts outside the CDR3, the full variable domain is KAGVTQTPRYLIKTRGQQVTLSCSPISGHRSVSWYQQTPGQGLQFLFEYFSETQRNKGNFPGRFSGRQFSNSRSEMNVSTLELGDSALYLCASSSGTDLYNEQFFGPGTRLTVL.

This clonotype was seen repeatedly, ten times or more. The chain joins TRBV6-5 to TRBJ2-3, with 15 bases lining up with TRBD2. The CDR3 runs 18 residues. Germline values: CDR1 MNHEY, CDR2 SVGAGI. Trimming removed 1 base from V and 1 base from J; junction bases left unmatched: 3. The CDR3 DNA reads as TGTGCCAGCAGTTACTGGACTAGCGGGAGGGCCGGCACAGATACGCAGTATTTT. Translated, it gives CASSYWTSGRAGTDTQYF.

This clonotype was recorded at least ten times. The chain carries TRBV19 and TRBJ2-2; 7 nucleotides align to TRBD1. The ends lost 3 bases at V and 2 bases at J; junction bases unmatched: 9. Germline CDR1 LNHDA, CDR2 SQIVND (reference sequence). The CDR3 covers 17 residues. CDR3 amino acids: CASSIIRRDSNTGELFF. The CDR3 nucleotides read TGTGCCAGTAGTATCATCCGCCGGGACAGTAACACCGGGGAGCTGTTTTTT.

J is TRBJ2-7 and V is TRBV18; D is unresolved. V was pared by 1 base and J by 2 bases, with 12 bases between. Germline CDR1 KGHSH, CDR2 LQKENI. This CDR3 region has 15 residues. DNA of the CDR3: TGTGCCAGCTCACCACGGACGAACGGAGCCTACGAGCAGTACTTC. Translated: CASSPRTNGAYEQYF.

There are many counts of this clonotype. This chain connects TRBV28 to TRBJ2-6; no definite D call. Germline CDR1 reads MDHEN; CDR2 reads SYDVKM. V gave up 6 bases and J gave up 0 bases, with 6 bases separating them. The CDR3 runs to 14 residues. The CDR3 loop reads CASSEHSGANVLTF. In nucleotides, the CDR3 is TGTGCCAGCAGCGAGCACTCTGGGGCCAACGTCCTGACTTTC.

The chain combines TRBV12-3 or TRBV12-4 with TRBJ2-7, with D tentatively TRBD2 (5 bases). This CDR3 has 12 amino acids. V lost 11 bases and J 3 bases, leaving 14 bases between the germline ends. In nucleotides, the CDR3 is TGTGCCTCGGGGTGGTCCTTCTACGAGCAGTACTTC. This encodes CASGWSFYEQYF.

This clonotype was observed a handful of times. The V and J genes are TRBV18 and TRBJ1-1; possibly TRBD1 for D (6 bases). Germline V gene data show CDR1 as KGHSH and CDR2 as LQKENI. This CDR3 spans 15 amino acids. Trimming cost V 0 bases and J 3 bases, with 11 bases left between them. The CDR3 sequence is CASSPPRGGDTEAFF. Written as DNA, the CDR3 is TGTGCCAGCTCACCACCGAGGGGGGGTGACACTGAAGCTTTCTTT.

This clonotype was observed many times. The gene calls are TRBV6-6 and TRBJ2-5, with a tentative D call TRBD1 (5 bases). The V gene lost 2 bases and the J gene lost 5 bases, with 12 bases spanning the gap. CDR3 length: 14 amino acids. From germline, CDR1 is MNHNY and CDR2 SVGAGI (reference sequence). The chain's CDR3 is CASSYLGRAETQYF. The DNA for the CDR3 is TGTGCCAGCAGTTACCTGGGGCGCGCCGAGACCCAGTACTTC.

There are a few counts of this clonotype. CDR3 in DNA: TGTGCCACGATTACAGGGGGAATTGCTTTCTTT. Translated, it gives CATITGGIAFF. The chain uses TRBV15 and TRBJ1-1, with 8 bases aligning to TRBD1. CDR3 size: 11 residues. In germline, CDR1 is LNHNV, CDR2 YYDKDF (reference sequence). V gave up 9 bases and J gave up 11 bases; unmatched junction bases: 8.

The chain employs TRBV19 and TRBJ2-2, with TRBD2 matching 8 bases. From germline, CDR1 is LNHDA and CDR2 SQIVND (reference sequence). J was trimmed by 0 bases and V by 8 bases; bases with no gene match: 5. The CDR3 extends over 15 amino acids. The CDR3 spells CASLNGRANTGELFF. The DNA of the CDR3 is TGTGCCAGTTTGAACGGGAGGGCGAACACCGGGGAGCTGTTTTTT.

This clonotype was counted at least ten times. The chain joins TRBV27 to TRBJ2-7, with 8 bases lining up with TRBD2. J was trimmed by 0 bases and V by 6 bases; bases with no gene match: 10. Germline loops: CDR1 MNHEY, CDR2 SMNVEV (reference sequence). CDR3 length: 16 residues. The CDR3 loop is CASRPTLAETSYEQYF. The CDR3 nucleotides are TGTGCCAGCAGACCTACACTAGCGGAAACCTCCTACGAGCAGTACTTC.

The sample holds many counts of this clonotype. The chain is built from TRBV28 and TRBJ1-6; unclear D gene. Germline V lookup: CDR1 MDHEN, CDR2 SYDVKM. The CDR3 covers 13 residues. V was clipped by 6 bases and J by 8 bases, with 11 bases between them. CDR3 protein: CASSLTPHSPLHF. In nucleotides, the CDR3 is TGTGCCAGCAGCCTCACCCCTCATTCACCCCTCCACTTT.

The sample holds many counts of this clonotype. The chain is built from TRBV10-3 and TRBJ1-1, with a possible D match to TRBD1 (5 bases). Germline V CDR1 and CDR2: ENHRY, SYGVKD. The CDR3 is 14 amino acids. The germline V and J ends were trimmed by 5 bases and 5 bases, with 15 bases remaining between them. CDR3 sequence (DNA): TGTGCCATCAGTCCATCTGGGGGGAAAACTGAAGCTTTCTTT. Translated: CAISPSGGKTEAFF.

The table lists this clonotype with many counts. This chain links TRBV7-9 with TRBJ2-5; 8 bases match TRBD2. Trimming cost V 2 bases and J 0 bases; bases outside gene matches: 8. This CDR3 contains 17 residues. Germline V CDR1 and CDR2: SEHNR, FQNEAQ (reference sequence). CDR3 in amino acids: CASSLRSREAYQETQYF. The CDR3 DNA reads as TGTGCCAGCAGCTTACGGTCGCGGGAGGCGTACCAAGAGACCCAGTACTTC.

In this sample, this clonotype turned up a few times. The CDR3 nucleotides read TGTGCCAGCAGTGAAGACGCTCAAGAAGCTTTCTTT. Its translation is CASSEDAQEAFF. J is TRBJ1-1 and V is TRBV6-1, with unresolved D. Deletions cut 1 base from V and 8 bases from J, with 8 bases between. Germline CDR1 reads MNHNS; CDR2 reads SASEGT. The CDR3 is made up of 12 amino acids.

This clonotype was counted many times. CDR3 residues: CASSPGTGRRPQHF. CDR3 coding DNA: TGCGCCAGCAGTCCCGGGACAGGACGTAGGCCCCAGCATTTT. The chain recombines TRBV5-1 with TRBJ1-5; 8 positions match TRBD1. This CDR3 contains 14 residues. Germline V gene data show CDR1 as SGHRS and CDR2 as YFSETQ. V gave up 5 bases and J gave up 9 bases; unmatched junction bases: 10. Complete variable domain (other parts from reference TRBV5-1 and TRBJ1-5): KAGVTQTPRYLIKTRGQQVTLSCSPISGHRSVSWYQQTPGQGLQFLFEYFSETQRNKGNFPGRFSGRQFSNSRSEMNVSTLELGDSALYLCASSPGTGRRPQHFGDGTRLSIL.

This clonotype was seen a handful of times. This CDR3 reads CAWNPGQTNTEAFF. CDR3 bases: TGTGCCTGGAATCCGGGACAGACTAACACTGAAGCTTTCTTT. The J gene is TRBJ1-1, the V gene TRBV30, with 7 bases matching TRBD1. CDR3 length equals 14 residues. Per germline, CDR1 GTSNPN and CDR2 SVGIG (reference sequence). V lost 4 bases and J lost 2; bases outside the gene matches: 7.

This clonotype was recorded at least ten times. The genes are TRBV9 and TRBJ2-1; 12 bases agree with TRBD2. The J segment lost 6 bases and the V segment lost 4 bases, leaving 5 bases of the junction unmatched. The length of the CDR3 is 15 residues. The germline gives CDR1 SGDLS, CDR2 YYNGEE. CDR3: CASSQTSGRTNEQFF. Here the CDR3 DNA reads TGTGCCAGCAGCCAAACTAGCGGGAGGACCAATGAGCAGTTCTTC.

This clonotype was picked up many times. J is TRBJ1-3 and V is TRBV4-2; no reliable D call. The CDR3 is 15 residues long. Germline CDR1 is LGHNA and CDR2 is YNFKEQ. V was clipped by 1 base and J by 1 base, with 8 bases between them. This chain's CDR3 is CASSQGESSGNTIYF. DNA of the CDR3: TGTGCCAGCAGCCAAGGGGAGAGTTCTGGAAACACCATATATTTT.

This clonotype showed up many times. The rearrangement uses TRBV12-3 or TRBV12-4 and TRBJ2-5; TRBD1 might be the D (5 bases). V was trimmed by 3 bases and J by 1 base, leaving 9 bases between them. CDR3 length: 14 amino acids. The CDR3 protein is CASSFLGVQETQYF. As DNA, the CDR3 is TGTGCCAGCAGTTTTCTAGGGGTCCAAGAGACCCAGTACTTC.

This clonotype was seen more than once but under ten times. This chain joins TRBV28 and TRBJ1-3; 7 bases fit TRBD1. V shed 5 bases and J 0 bases; nucleotides not matched to a gene: 10. Germline CDR1 MDHEN, CDR2 SYDVKM. This CDR3 region has 17 residues. CDR3 residues: CASSGGLGQSSGNTIYF. DNA of the CDR3: TGTGCCAGCAGTGGGGGATTGGGACAGAGCTCTGGAAACACCATATATTTT.